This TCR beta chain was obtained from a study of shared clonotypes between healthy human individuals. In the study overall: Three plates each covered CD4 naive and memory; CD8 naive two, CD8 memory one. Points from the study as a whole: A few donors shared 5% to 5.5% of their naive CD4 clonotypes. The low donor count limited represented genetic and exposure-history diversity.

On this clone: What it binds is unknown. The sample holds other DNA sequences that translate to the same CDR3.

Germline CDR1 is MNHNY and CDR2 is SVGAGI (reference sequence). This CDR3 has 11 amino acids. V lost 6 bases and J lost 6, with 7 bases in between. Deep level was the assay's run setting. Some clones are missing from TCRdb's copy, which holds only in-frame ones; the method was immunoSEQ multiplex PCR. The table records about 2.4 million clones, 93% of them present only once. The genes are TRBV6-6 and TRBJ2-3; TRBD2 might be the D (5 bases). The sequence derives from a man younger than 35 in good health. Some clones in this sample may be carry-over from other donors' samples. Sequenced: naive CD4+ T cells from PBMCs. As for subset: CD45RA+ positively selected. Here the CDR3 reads CASSPGDTQYF. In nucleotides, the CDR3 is TGTGCCAGCAGCCCGGGGGATACGCAGTATTTT.